This is a list of T cell receptor beta chains from one sample in a study of T-cell memory formation after mild COVID-19. TCRdb passed the 5' RACE reads through MiXCR, listing each CDR3 protein once. The table lists 540,000 or so distinct CDR3 sequences, approximately 20% of them singletons. Sequencing input: PBMCs or a T cell subset sorted from them (not recorded which). These receptors all stem from an adult woman who had mild COVID-19 (a few samples of this study predate the infection). Cell type and time point are not known. The CDR3 runs from the conserved cysteine through the conserved F or W. A D gene is named only where the DNA matches it firmly. The listing skips clone size in some rows; elsewhere it reads once, few, many or a size class.

>NA|TRBV5-1|14|TRBJ1-3|NA
TGCGCCAGCAGCTTGGACGATTCTGGAAACACCATATATTTT
CASSLDDSGNTIYF
>NA|TRBV6-2/TRBV6-3|18|TRBJ2-2|few
TGTGCCAGCAGTCACACGAAGACGACAGGGAGGAGCACCGGGGAGCTGTTTTTT
CASSHTKTTGRSTGELFF
>TRBD1|TRBV5-1|11|TRBJ1-2|many
TGTGCCAGCAGCCCAGGGGGAGGCTACACCTTC
CASSPGGGYTF
>NA|TRBV24-1|13|TRBJ2-3|NA
TGTGCCACCAGTGATGGGATCACAGATACGCAGTATTTT
CATSDGITDTQYF
>NA|TRBV20-1|13|TRBJ2-5|NA
TGCAGTGCTAGCGGGGGGCTAAAAGAGACCCAGTACTTC
CSASGGLKETQYF
>NA|TRBV7-6|18|TRBJ2-5|few
TGTGCCAGCAGCTTCCCTAGGGGCCTACAGGAACTACAAGAGACCCAGTACTTC
CASSFPRGLQELQETQYF
>NA|TRBV7-9|15|TRBJ1-4|NA
TGTGCCAGCAGCTTCATGACCGATGGTTGGGGCAAACTGTTTTTT
CASSFMTDGWGKLFF
>NA|TRBV9|15|TRBJ2-7|NA
TGTGCCAGCAGCGCTACCGGGACGTCAGCCTACGAGCAGTACTTC
CASSATGTSAYEQYF
>TRBD1|TRBV5-5|18|TRBJ2-1|NA
TGTGCCAGCAGCTTGGACCAACCGGGACAGGGGATCTACAATGAGCAGTTCTTC
CASSLDQPGQGIYNEQFF
>NA|TRBV20-1|14|TRBJ1-1|NA
TGCAGTGCTAAAAAGAACTCTGGGGAAACTGAAGCTTTCTTT
CSAKKNSGETEAFF
>TRBD2|TRBV4-2|15|TRBJ2-7|few
TGTGCCAGCAGCCAAGGGGCGGGGGGAAACTACGAGCAGTACTTC
CASSQGAGGNYEQYF
>NA|TRBV18|14|TRBJ1-1|few
TGTGCCAGCTCACCAAAAGGGGCGGGCACTGAAGCTTTCTTT
CASSPKGAGTEAFF
>NA|TRBV3-1|14|TRBJ1-2|NA
TGTGCCAGCAGCATTCCAGGGGCTGGCTATGGCTACACCTTC
CASSIPGAGYGYTF
>TRBD2|TRBV7-2|15|TRBJ2-1|NA
TGTGCCAGCAGAGAACTAGCGGGGGCCTTGGATGAGCAGTTCTTC
CASRELAGALDEQFF
>NA|TRBV7-8|17|TRBJ2-3|NA
TGTGCCAGCAGTTTTTCTCTGGGGGAGCGCACCTCAGATACGCAGTATTTT
CASSFSLGERTSDTQYF
>NA|TRBV7-9|13|TRBJ1-4|few
TGTGCCAGCAGCGGACAGAGGGATGAAAAACTGTTTTTT
CASSGQRDEKLFF
>NA|TRBV4-2|14|TRBJ1-5|NA
TGTGCCAGCAGCCAAAGGATAAGGGGTCAGCCCCAGCATTTT
CASSQRIRGQPQHF
>TRBD1|TRBV5-1|14|TRBJ2-1|NA
TGCGCCAGCAGCTTGTGGGACAGGAACAATGAGCAGTTCTTC
CASSLWDRNNEQFF
>NA|TRBV15|15|TRBJ2-1|few
TGTGCCACCAGCTTCCCCGTGGCGGCGGGAAATGAGCAGTTCTTC
CATSFPVAAGNEQFF
>TRBD2|TRBV2|17|TRBJ2-1|NA
TGTGCCAGCAGTGAGGACCCTAGCGGAGGATCCTACAATGAGCAGTTCTTC
CASSEDPSGGSYNEQFF
>NA|TRBV30|13|TRBJ2-3|few
TGTGCCTGGAGTGTAATGAGGGGAGATACGCAGTATTTT
CAWSVMRGDTQYF
>NA|TRBV5-1|11|TRBJ2-7|few
TGCGCCAGTCGATTGGCCTACGAGCAGTACTTC
CASRLAYEQYF
>NA|TRBV5-1|14|TRBJ2-5|NA
TGCGCCAGCAGCTTGGTCCCAGAAAAAGAGACCCAGTACTTC
CASSLVPEKETQYF
>TRBD2|TRBV7-2|15|TRBJ2-3|NA
TGTGCCAGCAGCTTCGGACTAGCGAGCACAGATACGCAGTATTTT
CASSFGLASTDTQYF
>NA|TRBV5-1|13|TRBJ2-7|NA
TGCGCCAGCAGCTTGGACTGGGCCTACGAGCAGTACTTC
CASSLDWAYEQYF
>TRBD1|TRBV24-1|19|TRBJ2-7|NA
TGTGCCACCAGCGCGAGTACGCCAGGGATGGGACAGGGGTACTACGAGCAGTACTTC
CATSASTPGMGQGYYEQYF
>NA|TRBV12-5|13|TRBJ2-2|NA
TGTGCTAGTAAGGCCACTAGCTACGGGGAGCTGTTTTTT
CASKATSYGELFF
>NA|TRBV11-2|17|TRBJ2-5|NA
TGTGCCAGCAGCTTAGGTACAAGGGGGAGACTCAGAGACGGCCAGTACTTC
CASSLGTRGRLRDGQYF
>NA|TRBV21-1|17|TRBJ2-3|NA
TGTGCCAGCAGCAAAGAAGGACCCACCGGATGGACAGATACGCAGTATTTT
CASSKEGPTGWTDTQYF
>NA|TRBV6-1|13|TRBJ2-1|NA
TGTGCCACCCGCGGATACTCCTACAATGAGCAGTTCTTC
CATRGYSYNEQFF
>TRBD1|TRBV9|14|TRBJ2-5|many
TGTGCCAGCAGCCCTCGGACAGGGGAAGAGACCCAGTACTTC
CASSPRTGEETQYF
>NA|TRBV5-1|14|TRBJ2-7|few
TGCGCCAGCAGCTTGCCGACAAGATCCTACGAGCAGTACTTC
CASSLPTRSYEQYF
>NA|TRBV27|14|TRBJ2-3|few
TGTGCCAGCAGTTTGAGGGAGGGGGAAGATACGCAGTATTTT
CASSLREGEDTQYF
>NA|TRBV6-6|12|TRBJ2-7|few
TGTGCCAGCAGACGTCAGAGCTACGAGCAGTACTTC
CASRRQSYEQYF
>TRBD2|TRBV20-1|16|TRBJ2-4|few
TGCAGTGCTAGTTCGGGGGGGCTAGCGGGAGCCCACATTCAGTACTTC
CSASSGGLAGAHIQYF
>NA|TRBV14|15|TRBJ2-2|few
TGTGCCAGCAGCCAAGCGTGGCAGCTCACCGGGGAGCTGTTTTTT
CASSQAWQLTGELFF
>NA|TRBV10-3|16|TRBJ2-1|once
TGTGCCACGGGATTCGAGCTCGTTGGGTCCTACAATGAGCAGTTCTTC
CATGFELVGSYNEQFF
>TRBD2|TRBV6-2/TRBV6-3|15|TRBJ2-1|few
TGTGCCAGCAGGATAGCGGGAGGGCTGGTGAATGAGCAGTTCTTC
CASRIAGGLVNEQFF
>NA|TRBV28|13|TRBJ1-5|NA
TGTGCCAGCAGTTTAAAACCCAGCCAGCCCCAGCATTTT
CASSLKPSQPQHF
>NA|TRBV5-1|17|TRBJ2-6|NA
TGCGCCAGCAGCCCCATTACCCTCGGGGCTGGGGCCAACGTCCTGACTTTC
CASSPITLGAGANVLTF
>NA|TRBV5-1|13|TRBJ2-5|few
TGCGCCAGCAGCTTGGCCAGTAGCGAGACCCAGTACTTC
CASSLASSETQYF
>NA|TRBV14|12|TRBJ1-1|NA
TGTGCCAGCAGCCAAGTCCCCCCGAGGGCTTTCTTT
CASSQVPPRAFF
>NA|TRBV4-2|16|TRBJ1-3|NA
TGTGCCAGCAGCCAAGAATCCGGGCCCGACACGAACACCATATATTTT
CASSQESGPDTNTIYF
>NA|TRBV11-2|15|TRBJ2-5|NA
TGTGCCAGCAGCCACCCGTGGGACTTCCAAGAGACCCAGTACTTC
CASSHPWDFQETQYF
>NA|TRBV4-1|14|TRBJ1-2|NA
TGCGCCAGCACCGGGACGTTCTCTGGTTATGGCTACACCTTC
CASTGTFSGYGYTF
>NA|TRBV7-6|15|TRBJ2-6|many
TGTGCCAGCAGCTTATGGGGATCTGGGGCCAACGTCCTGACTTTC
CASSLWGSGANVLTF
>NA|TRBV20-1|13|TRBJ2-7|few
TGCAGTGCTAGAGACGGGACATCCTACGAGCAGTACTTC
CSARDGTSYEQYF
>NA|TRBV5-1|14|TRBJ1-1|NA
TGCGCCAGCAGCTTGAATACGGATCGCACTGAAGCTTTCTTT
CASSLNTDRTEAFF
>NA|TRBV15|13|TRBJ2-3|few
TGTGCCACCAGCAGAGGGAGTGGAGATACGCAGTATTTT
CATSRGSGDTQYF
>TRBD2|TRBV6-1|15|TRBJ2-7|NA
TGTGCCAGCAGCCTGTCGGCTAGCGGGAATTACGAGCAGTACTTC
CASSLSASGNYEQYF
>TRBD2|TRBV3-1|15|TRBJ2-1|NA
TGTGCCAGCAGCCATAGCGGGGTGGATTACAATGAGCAGTTCTTC
CASSHSGVDYNEQFF
>NA|TRBV28|17|TRBJ1-5|few
TGTGCCAGCAGCCCACATGGGACTTCCGATAGCAATCAGCCCCAGCATTTT
CASSPHGTSDSNQPQHF
>NA|TRBV12-3/TRBV12-4|13|TRBJ2-5|NA
TGTGCCAGCAGTCAATACCCTTGGGAGACCCAGTACTTC
CASSQYPWETQYF